The T cell receptor (beta chain) under discussion was sequenced for a study of ipilimumab plus nivolumab after autologous stem cell transplantation (dated by TCRdb to about 2021). In terms of the full investigation: The median number of doses that trial patients received was four or five for ipilimumab and about eight for nivolumab. Patients with high-risk diffuse large B cell lymphoma, mature T cell lymphoma, or multiple myeloma undergoing autologous transplant were enrolled in the trial. The intent-to-treat population of the trial consisted of some 36 patients. The DLBCL cohort included primary refractory and relapsed disease, with 18-month progression-free survival of around 86% and 29% respectively.

At the junction V is shortened by 0 bases and J by 5 bases, with 11 bases in between. The germline V gene specifies SGDLS as CDR1 and YYNGEE as CDR2. The CDR3 starts with the cysteine, ends with the phenylalanine, and has 14 residues. The sequence is cut down to CDR3 DNA, 42 bases in frame from base 1. Findings and caveats that apply to the study as a whole: Combined checkpoint inhibition as post-transplant consolidation was concluded by the authors to appear tolerable. According to the authors, a biologic rationale for studying the approach further came from T cell receptor repertoire, regulatory T cell phenotype and gut microbiota profiles.

About this clone: Its antigen has not been determined. One base away there is no much larger clone; base qualities are not given.

Preparation of the library involved the immunoSEQ multiplex PCR assay. TCRdb re-hosts the immuneACCESS table, in-frame sequences only. Its copies lack some clones; in the studies checked, an unresolved V gene accounts for under half of them, and the cause for the rest is not known. The sample table lists approximately 80,000 clones, over 80% of them with a count of one. The ten largest account for 2% to 2.5% of the sample. Checkpoint therapy was initiated 14 to 28 days after autologous transplant, and ipilimumab was administered at 1 mg/kg intravenously on day 1 of selected weeks. Nivolumab was administered at 3 mg/kg intravenously on day 1 of weeks 1, 4, 7, 10, and every two weeks through week 26. The study was a Phase Ib clinical trial testing combined checkpoint inhibition with ipilimumab and nivolumab as consolidation after autologous stem cell transplantation.

Recombination joined TRBV9 with TRBJ1-2; the best D guess is TRBD1, with 6 bases matching. This clonotype was obtained from a male donor with diffuse large B-cell lymphoma. Sample: PBMCs, taken in a trial of ipilimumab plus nivolumab as post-transplant consolidation. The CDR3 protein is CASSVAEGGYGYTF. DNA sequence: TGTGCCAGCAGCGTAGCGGAGGGGGGTTATGGCTACACCTTC. Joined to the reference TRBV9 and TRBJ1-2 proteins, this CDR3 gives the full variable domain: DSGVTQTPKHLITATGQRVTLRCSPRSGDLSVYWYQQSLDQGLQFLIQYYNGEERAKGNILERFSAQQFPDLHSELNLSSLELGDSALYFCASSVAEGGYGYTFGSGTRLTVV.